This T cell receptor (beta chain) derives from a study of blood T cells in healthy people across ages. Study conclusions and caveats: Whereas aged donors had fewer naive CD4+ cells, long-lived donors had more of them and higher diversity.

V was cut by 5 bases and J by 7 bases, with 12 bases left in between. The length of the CDR3 is 14 residues. The germline V gene has CDR1 LGHNA and CDR2 YNFKEQ. Each sample gave at least 6.5 million isolated PBMCs. In regard to this clonotype: What it binds is unknown.

It was with a sample-barcoded 5' primer and a J-beta primer mix that a second PCR of about 7 to 12 cycles was run. Every cDNA molecule carried a tag from a template-switch adaptor bearing 12 random nucleotides. TCRdb ran MiXCR on the 5' RACE reads and lists one entry per CDR3 protein. Of 950,000 to 1,200,000 distinct CDR3 sequences in the sample, around two fifths are singletons; the top ten hold under 15%. This sequence was found in a man younger than 35 in good health. The material sequenced was blood. The gene calls are TRBV4-2 and TRBJ1-6; D perhaps matches TRBD1 (5 bases). CDR3 protein: CASSTLGGNSPLHF. The CDR3 bases are TGTGCCAGCAGCACCTTGGGGGGGAATTCACCCCTCCACTTT.